The sequence of this T cell receptor beta chain was determined in a study of blood T cell repertoires in COVID-19. Under the authors' procedure: Amplification with reference gene primers provided the estimates of nucleated cell counts. TCRdb keeps only in-frame clones here, not all; method: immunoSEQ multiplex PCR. V, J and clone size are those of that table, while D and trimming were read from the DNA. This table holds about 190,000 clones, about 88% found once. In germline, CDR1 is KGHSH, CDR2 LQKENI. The CDR3 length is 14 residues. V gave up 3 bases and J gave up 7 bases, with 13 bases separating them.

This receptor was obtained from a woman aged 40 to 49 who had recovered from COVID-19. Sequencing was performed on peripheral blood. The chain carries TRBV18 and TRBJ1-5, with TRBD1 as a possible D gene (5 bases). Here the CDR3 reads CASSPNLGVQPQHF. The DNA for the CDR3 is TGTGCCAGCTCACCTAATTTAGGGGTACAGCCCCAGCATTTT.